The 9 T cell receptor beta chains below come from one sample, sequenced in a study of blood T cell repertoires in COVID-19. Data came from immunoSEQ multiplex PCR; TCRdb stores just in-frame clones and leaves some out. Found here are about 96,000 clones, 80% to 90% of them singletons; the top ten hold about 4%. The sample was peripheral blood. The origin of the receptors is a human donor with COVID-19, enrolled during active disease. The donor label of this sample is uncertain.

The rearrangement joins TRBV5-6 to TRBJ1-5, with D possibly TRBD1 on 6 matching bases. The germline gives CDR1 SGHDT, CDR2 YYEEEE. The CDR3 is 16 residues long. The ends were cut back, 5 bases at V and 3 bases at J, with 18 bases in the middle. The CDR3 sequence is CASSSAGTPYNQPQHF. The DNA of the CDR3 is TGTGCCAGCAGTTCAGCCGGGACACCTTACAATCAGCCCCAGCATTTT.

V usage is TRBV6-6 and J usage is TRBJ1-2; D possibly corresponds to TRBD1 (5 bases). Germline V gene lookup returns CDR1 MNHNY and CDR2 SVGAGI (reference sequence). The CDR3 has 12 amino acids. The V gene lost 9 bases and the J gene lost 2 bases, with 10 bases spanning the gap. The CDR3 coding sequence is TGTGCCAGTACTTCAGGGAACTATGGCTACACCTTC. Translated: CASTSGNYGYTF.

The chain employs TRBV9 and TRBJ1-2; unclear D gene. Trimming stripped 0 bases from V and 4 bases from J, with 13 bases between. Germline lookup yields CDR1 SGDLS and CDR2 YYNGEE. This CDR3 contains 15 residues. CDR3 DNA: TGTGCCAGCAGCGTAGAGAGGGAAAGGGTCTATGGCTACACCTTC. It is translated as CASSVERERVYGYTF.

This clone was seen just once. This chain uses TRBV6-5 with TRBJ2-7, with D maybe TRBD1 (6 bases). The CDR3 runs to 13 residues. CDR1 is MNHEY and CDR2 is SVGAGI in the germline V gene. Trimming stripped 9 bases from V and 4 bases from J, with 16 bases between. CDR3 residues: CASSPNREYEQYF. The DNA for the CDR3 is TGTGCCAGTAGCCCCAACAGGGAATACGAGCAGTACTTC.

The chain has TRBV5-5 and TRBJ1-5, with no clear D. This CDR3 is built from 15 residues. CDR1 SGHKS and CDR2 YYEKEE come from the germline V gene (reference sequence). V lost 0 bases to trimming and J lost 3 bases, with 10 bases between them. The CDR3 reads CASSLEWAYNQPQHF. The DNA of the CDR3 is TGTGCCAGCAGCTTGGAATGGGCGTACAATCAGCCCCAGCATTTT.

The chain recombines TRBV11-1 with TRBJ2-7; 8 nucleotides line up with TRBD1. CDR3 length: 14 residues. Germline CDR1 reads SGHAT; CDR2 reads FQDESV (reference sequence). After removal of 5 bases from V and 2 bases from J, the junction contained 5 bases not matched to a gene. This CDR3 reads CASSPLTGAYEQYF. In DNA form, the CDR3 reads TGTGCCAGCAGCCCCCTGACAGGGGCCTACGAGCAGTACTTC.

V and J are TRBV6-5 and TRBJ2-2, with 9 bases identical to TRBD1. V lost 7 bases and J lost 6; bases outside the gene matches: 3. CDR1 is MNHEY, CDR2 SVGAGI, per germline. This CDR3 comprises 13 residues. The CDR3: CASTRTGAGELFF. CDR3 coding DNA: TGTGCCAGCACCCGGACAGGGGCCGGGGAGCTGTTTTTT.

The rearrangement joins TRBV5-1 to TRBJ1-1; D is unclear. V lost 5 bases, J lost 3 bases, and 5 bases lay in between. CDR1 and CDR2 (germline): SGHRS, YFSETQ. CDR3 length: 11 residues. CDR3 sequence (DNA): TGCGCCAGCAGGTCCGACACTGAAGCTTTCTTT. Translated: CASRSDTEAFF.

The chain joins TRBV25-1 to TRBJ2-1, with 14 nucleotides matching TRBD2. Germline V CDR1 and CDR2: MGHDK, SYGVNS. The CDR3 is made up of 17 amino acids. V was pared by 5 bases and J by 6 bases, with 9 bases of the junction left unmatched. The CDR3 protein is CASSLRTSGGSRNEQFF. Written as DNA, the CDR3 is TGTGCCAGCAGTCTACGGACTAGCGGGGGGAGCCGCAATGAGCAGTTCTTC. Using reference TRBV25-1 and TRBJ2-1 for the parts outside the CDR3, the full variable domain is EADIYQTPRYLVIGTGKKITLECSQTMGHDKMYWYQQDPGMELHLIHYSYGVNSTEKGDLSSESTVSRIRTEHFPLTLESARPSHTSQYLCASSLRTSGGSRNEQFFGPGTRLTVL.